This entry describes one TCR beta chain. Its antigen is as yet unknown. This CDR3 has 14 amino acids. V lost 2 bases, J lost 4 bases, and 2 bases stayed unmatched. Germline CDR1 and CDR2: SGHDN and FVKESK. This entry is derived from a study of cytomegalovirus exposure and HLA in healthy donors. The primer mix had 60 Vbeta and 13 Jbeta primers. Sequenced by immunoSEQ multiplex PCR; TCRdb stores in-frame clones only, minus some. The table records roughly 160,000 clones, roughly 79% of them present only once. Donors likely had unrecorded immune exposures despite being nominally healthy when sampled. Overall study findings and caveats: Cytomegalovirus association was assigned to about 150 TCR beta chains.

The specimen was PBMCs. The rearrangement links TRBV14 to TRBJ1-1, with TRBD1 identical over 9 bases. The source of this sequence is a woman between 50 and 59 years old in good health and CMV-seronegative. The CDR3 reads CASSQYRGLTEAFF. CDR3 coding DNA: TGTGCCAGCAGCCAATACAGGGGGCTCACTGAAGCTTTCTTT.